The sequence of this T cell receptor beta chain was determined in a study of Graves' ophthalmopathy and Graves' hyperthyroidism. Study-level findings and limits: A roughly 81% specificity and 87.88% sensitivity were achieved by a 13-signature model that separated ophthalmopathy from stable hyperthyroidism.

The sequenced template was RNA, covering the TCR beta CDR3 region. A first-round RT-PCR used HTBI primers, followed by a second-round multiplex PCR. TCRdb processed the multiplex PCR reads anew with MiXCR; each CDR3 protein has one entry. The data hold a few hundred thousand distinct CDR3 sequences, with roughly a sixth observed a single time. With respect to this clonotype: Its antigen is unidentified.

Looked up from germline, CDR1 is MGHDK and CDR2 is SYGVNS. The CDR3 spans 15 residues. The germline V and J ends were trimmed by 4 bases and 0 bases, with 13 bases remaining between them. The sample was peripheral blood. This TCR came from an adult woman with stable Graves' hyperthyroidism. The V gene is TRBV25-1, the J gene TRBJ2-7; D possibly uses TRBD1 or TRBD2 (5 bases each). The CDR3 DNA reads TGTGCCAGCAGTGGAGGGGATAGCCACTCCTACGAGCAGTACTTC. It codes for CASSGGDSHSYEQYF.